This TCR beta chain was captured by sequencing in a study of blood T cells in healthy people across ages. The CDR3 length is 15 residues. CDR1 is LGHDT and CDR2 is YNNKEL in the germline V gene (reference sequence). Trimming took 8 bases from V and 7 from J, leaving 21 bases between them. Isolation recovered at least 6 million PBMCs from every sample. Study findings and constraints: Among T cells, TCR beta diversity per million cells dropped roughly linearly as age rose. No one knew whether donors had CMV, which possibly confounded expanded clonotype changes. Investigators treated diversity estimates from one million T cells as underestimates.

For this clonotype: Its antigen remains unidentified. A much more abundant neighbour one base away suggests this may be a read error.

For the second PCR, which ran for about 6 to 11 cycles, a sample-barcoded 5' primer and a J-beta primer mix were used. TCRdb re-called the 5' RACE reads with MiXCR, one entry per CDR3 protein. In the table there are 650,000 to 700,000 distinct CDR3 sequences, approximately 29% of which are singletons. This TCR came from a woman older than 75 in good health. The specimen sequenced was blood. This rearrangement joins TRBV3-1 to TRBJ2-1; tentative D call: TRBD1 (6 bases). CDR3 in DNA: TGTGCCAGCGGCCTAGAGGGGCTGGGGACAAATGAGCAGTTCTTC. Protein: CASGLEGLGTNEQFF.